Below are 3 T cell receptor beta chains sequenced from a single sample in a study of blood T cell repertoires in COVID-19. The table came from immunoSEQ multiplex PCR; TCRdb's copy has only in-frame clones and leaves some out. The table includes 140,000 to 150,000 clones, just under 85% detected once. Input material: peripheral blood. Receptors were obtained from a woman aged 35 to 49 with active or convalescent COVID-19.

V and J are TRBV6-5 and TRBJ1-5, with D perhaps TRBD1 (6 bases). Germline V gene data show CDR1 as MNHEY and CDR2 as SVGAGI. V was clipped by 0 bases and J by 5 bases, with 14 bases between them. The CDR3 is 16 residues long. The chain's CDR3 is CASSYSGPGVYQPQHF. The CDR3 coding sequence is TGTGCCAGCAGTTACTCGGGGCCAGGGGTGTATCAGCCCCAGCATTTT.

This chain uses TRBV27 with TRBJ2-5; 10 bases are shared with TRBD2. This CDR3 contains 16 residues. Trimming cost V 6 bases and J 4 bases; bases outside gene matches: 11. Germline V lookup: CDR1 MNHEY, CDR2 SMNVEV (reference sequence). CDR3 sequence (DNA): TGTGCCAGCAGAGTAAGCGGGGGGGCTTTGGGAGAGACCCAGTACTTC. Translation: CASRVSGGALGETQYF.

V usage is TRBV7-2 and J usage is TRBJ2-7, with 7 positions matching TRBD2. Germline V gives CDR1 SGHTA, CDR2 FQGNSA. The CDR3 loop spans 13 amino acids. With V trimmed by 4 bases and J by 1 base, 1 base remained unmatched. The CDR3 nucleotides read TGTGCCAGCAGCTGGGGGGGGTCCTACGAGCAGTACTTC. This translates into CASSWGGSYEQYF.